The clone carrying this TCR beta chain was found a few times. Its specificity is unknown. The source of the sample is a study of T cells after yellow fever vaccination. Each CDR3 protein is one row after TCRdb ran MiXCR on the 5' RACE reads. The table lists 300,000 to 400,000 distinct CDR3 sequences, about 4% of them singletons. Study-wide results and limits: Overall, a small share of clonotypes was seen in both CD4 and CD8 compartments.

The TCR was taken from a man aged 18 to 30 who received the YFV17D yellow fever vaccine. The specimen was PBMCs, collected 5 days after the yellow fever booster vaccination.

In nucleotides, the CDR3 is TGCAGTGCTGTGCGGGGACAGGGAAGTTCGGATACGCAGTATTTT. Translation gives CSAVRGQGSSDTQYF. V usage is TRBV20-1 and J usage is TRBJ2-3, with 9 positions matching TRBD1. The germline CDR1 and CDR2 sequences are DFQATT and SNEGSKA (reference sequence). This CDR3 has 15 residues. Trimming cost V 5 bases and J 6 bases; bases outside gene matches: 12.